This TCR beta chain was sequenced during a study of cytomegalovirus exposure and HLA in healthy donors. This CDR3 has 15 amino acids. Germline assignment: CDR1 SSHAT and CDR2 FNYEAQ (reference sequence). The ends were cut back, 5 bases at V and 8 bases at J, with 21 bases in the middle. PCR involved 60 Vbeta and 13 Jbeta primers. Method: immunoSEQ multiplex PCR; TCRdb's copy keeps in-frame clones and lacks some. Of some 130,000 clones in the sample, 78% are singletons; the top ten hold roughly 1.5%. This TCR came from a woman aged 18-29 years in good health and CMV-seronegative. V usage is TRBV7-7 and J usage is TRBJ1-2; no clear D. Sequencing was done on a sample of PBMCs. As DNA, the CDR3 is TGTGCCAGCAGCCTCGGGAGGCAGACCCTGGAGGGCTACACCTTC. Its protein product is CASSLGRQTLEGYTF. The variable domain in full, with the rest retrieved from reference TRBV7-7 and TRBJ1-2, is GAGVSQSPRYKVTKRGQDVTLRCDPISSHATLYWYQQALGQGPEFLTYFNYEAQPDKSGLPSDRFSAERPEGSISTLTIQRTEQRDSAMYRCASSLGRQTLEGYTFGSGTRLTVV.